The 27 T cell receptor beta chains listed next were all sequenced from one sample in a study of blood T cell repertoires in COVID-19. The assay was immunoSEQ multiplex PCR, and TCRdb's table has in-frame clones only and misses some. The profile shows a few hundred thousand clones, 85% to 90% of them singletons. Sequenced material: peripheral blood. These receptor sequences come from a woman aged 45-60 years with COVID-19, enrolled during active disease.

This rearrangement joins TRBV7-9 to TRBJ2-1; D remains ambiguous. CDR3 length: 15 amino acids. Germline loops: CDR1 SEHNR, CDR2 FQNEAQ (reference sequence). The V end was cut by 3 bases, the J end by 1 base, with 10 bases between. The DNA of the CDR3 is TGTGCCAGCAGCTTTGGGCACCCATCCTACAATGAGCAGTTCTTC. Protein sequence: CASSFGHPSYNEQFF.

Here the CDR3 DNA reads TGTGCCAGCAGCTCTCGGACTAGCAGCAATGAGCAGTTCTTC. Translating gives CASSSRTSSNEQFF. The chain couples TRBV9 to TRBJ2-1; 8 positions agree with TRBD2. With 4 bases clipped from V and 6 bases from J, the junction kept 6 bases outside the gene matches. The germline gives CDR1 SGDLS, CDR2 YYNGEE. This CDR3 is built from 14 residues.

The J gene is TRBJ2-7, the V gene TRBV30; 8 bases match TRBD1. CDR3 length: 15 residues. Germline V CDR1 and CDR2: GTSNPN, SVGIG (reference sequence). The trim removed 2 bases at V and 7 bases at J, leaving 13 bases unmatched. CDR3 loop: CAWSRWIQGEWEQYF. The CDR3 nucleotides are TGTGCCTGGAGTCGTTGGATACAGGGGGAGTGGGAGCAGTACTTC.

V usage is TRBV18 and J usage is TRBJ1-4, with a possible D match to TRBD1 (5 bases). The CDR3 has 21 amino acids. V was cut by 4 bases and J by 0 bases, with 27 bases left in between. CDR1 and CDR2 (germline): KGHSH, LQKENI. CDR3 amino acids: CASSREMQGGYGAATNEKLFF. CDR3 nucleotide sequence: TGTGCCAGCTCACGCGAGATGCAGGGAGGATATGGTGCGGCAACTAATGAAAAACTGTTTTTT.

This chain uses TRBV5-4 with TRBJ2-7; TRBD2 aligns across 13 bases. V lost 4 bases, J lost 4 bases, and 5 bases stayed unmatched. The CDR3 contains 15 residues. CDR1 is SGHNT and CDR2 is YYREEE in the germline V gene (reference sequence). The CDR3 DNA sequence: TGTGCCAGCAGCCCAGGACTAGCGGGAGTTTACGAGCAGTACTTC. Residues: CASSPGLAGVYEQYF.

The rearrangement joins TRBV18 to TRBJ1-2, with D tentatively TRBD1 (6 bases). V lost 1 base and J lost 5, with 17 bases in between. CDR1 is KGHSH and CDR2 is LQKENI in the germline V gene. The length of the CDR3 is 16 residues. CDR3: CASSPLPTGSGYGYTF. DNA of the CDR3: TGTGCCAGCTCACCACTCCCGACAGGCTCGGGGTATGGCTACACCTTC.

This chain links TRBV18 with TRBJ1-1; D ambiguous. Looked up from germline, CDR1 is KGHSH and CDR2 is LQKENI. The CDR3 has 17 amino acids. V was pared by 1 base and J by 0 bases, with 15 bases between. The CDR3 sequence: CASSPLLADYMNTEAFF. The CDR3 DNA is TGTGCCAGCTCACCACTTCTGGCGGACTACATGAACACTGAAGCTTTCTTT.

The rearrangement joins TRBV7-2 to TRBJ2-2; 10 bases are shared with TRBD1. Germline CDR1 reads SGHTA; CDR2 reads FQGNSA. Trimming removed 4 bases from V and 5 bases from J; junction bases left unmatched: 4. The CDR3 sequence is 15 residues long. CDR3 sequence reads: CASSSGQGGTGELFF. The CDR3, as DNA: TGTGCCAGCAGCTCCGGACAGGGGGGGACCGGGGAGCTGTTTTTT.

The chain has TRBV2 and TRBJ1-1, with D uncertain. Trimming removed 8 bases from V and 4 bases from J, with 17 bases in between. Germline V gene data show CDR1 as SNHLY and CDR2 as FYNNEI. The CDR3 is 14 residues long. CDR3 nucleotide sequence: TGTGCCAGCGGGAGGAACCCGGTTACCACTGAAGCTTTCTTT. As protein: CASGRNPVTTEAFF.

The V gene is TRBV5-4, the J gene TRBJ1-2; D is unclear. V lost 2 bases, J lost 8 bases, and 10 bases lay in between. Germline CDR1 is SGHNT and CDR2 is YYREEE (reference sequence). The CDR3 loop spans 12 amino acids. CDR3 loop: CASSLNLGGYTF. CDR3 in DNA: TGTGCCAGCAGCTTAAACCTCGGGGGCTACACCTTC.

The V gene is TRBV19, the J gene TRBJ2-2, with a tentative D call TRBD2 (6 bases). CDR1 LNHDA and CDR2 SQIVND come from the germline V gene (reference sequence). The CDR3 is 14 residues long. The V end was cut by 9 bases, the J end by 5 bases, with 16 bases between. The CDR3 reads CASVHARGTGELFF. The CDR3 DNA reads TGTGCCAGCGTACACGCCCGGGGGACCGGGGAGCTGTTTTTT.

Here the CDR3 reads CASSLRTTNTGELFF. CDR3 sequence (DNA): TGTGCCAGCAGCTTACGGACTACCAACACCGGGGAGCTGTTTTTT. This sequence joins TRBV7-2 and TRBJ2-2; maybe TRBD2 (6 bases). Germline V gives CDR1 SGHTA, CDR2 FQGNSA. V was trimmed by 2 bases and J by 2 bases, leaving 9 bases between them. The CDR3 spans 15 residues.

The rearrangement links TRBV24-1 to TRBJ2-1; TRBD2 matches 14 bases. CDR3 size: 17 residues. V gave up 2 bases and J gave up 6 bases; unmatched junction bases: 5. Germline V gives CDR1 KGHDR, CDR2 SFDVKD. The DNA of the CDR3 is TGTGCCACCAGTGATTCGGGGACTAGCGGGAGTGCCAATGAGCAGTTCTTC. It translates to CATSDSGTSGSANEQFF.

CDR3 residues: CRGELAGGLSSYNEQFF. CDR3 DNA sequence: TGCAGGGGGGAACTAGCGGGAGGGCTGAGCTCCTACAATGAGCAGTTCTTC. This chain connects TRBV29-1 to TRBJ2-1, with 13 positions matching TRBD2. CDR3 length: 17 residues. CDR1 and CDR2 (germline): SQVTM, ANQGSEA.

V usage is TRBV3-1 (or the pseudogene TRBV3-2) and J usage is TRBJ2-5; possibly TRBD1 for D (7 bases). V lost 4 bases and J lost 6, with 21 bases in between. The CDR3 covers 16 residues. Germline CDR1 and CDR2: LGHDT and YNNKEL (reference sequence). The CDR3 loop reads CASSRSIQGGEKTQYF. The CDR3 coding sequence is TGTGCCAGCAGCCGCTCTATCCAGGGGGGTGAGAAGACCCAGTACTTC.

This clone appeared once. This chain links TRBV3-1 (or the pseudogene TRBV3-2) with TRBJ2-3; 8 bases fit TRBD2. Germline assignment: CDR1 LGHDT and CDR2 YNNKEL (reference sequence). The CDR3 has 15 amino acids. This chain's CDR3 is CVETSVLTSTDTQYF. The CDR3 DNA reads as TGTGTCGAGACTAGCGTGCTCACTAGCACAGATACGCAGTATTTT.

This clone was detected only once. The rearrangement links TRBV20-1 to TRBJ2-7, with TRBD1 matching 9 bases. Germline V lookup: CDR1 DFQATT, CDR2 SNEGSKA (reference sequence). The CDR3 is made up of 11 amino acids. The chain's CDR3 is CRAGQGSEQYF. CDR3 DNA sequence: TGCAGGGCGGGACAGGGATCCGAGCAGTACTTC.

The J gene is TRBJ1-4, the V gene TRBV7-2; 9 nucleotides align to TRBD1. V trimming: 3 bases; J trimming: 4 bases; junction bases outside the gene matches: 3. In germline, CDR1 is SGHTA, CDR2 FQGNSA. This CDR3 is 15 amino acids long. The CDR3 region is CASSFRTGVNEKLFF. The CDR3 region has the DNA TGTGCCAGCAGCTTCCGGACAGGGGTTAATGAAAAACTGTTTTTT.

In this sample, this clone turned up a few times. This chain joins TRBV29-1 and TRBJ1-1, with a possible D match to TRBD1 (5 bases). Germline V gene sequence: CDR1 SQVTM, CDR2 ANQGSEA. Trimming pared 0 bases from V and 4 bases from J, leaving 15 bases between. This CDR3 spans 15 amino acids. The CDR3 DNA sequence: TGCAGCGTTGAAGATCCCCGGGACTCGGGCACTGAAGCTTTCTTT. Amino acid sequence: CSVEDPRDSGTEAFF.

The J gene is TRBJ2-7, the V gene TRBV7-6, with 7 bases fitting TRBD2. The CDR3 has 14 residues. CDR1 is SGHVS, CDR2 FNYEAQ, per germline. Unmatched junction bases numbered 8, after V lost 5 bases and J lost 4 bases. CDR3 nucleotides: TGTGCCAGCAGCCCCACTGGCGGGGGTTACGAGCAGTACTTC. This sequence encodes CASSPTGGGYEQYF.

The V gene is TRBV7-3, the J gene TRBJ2-7, with D perhaps TRBD1 (6 bases). Germline lookup yields CDR1 SGHTA and CDR2 FQGTGA. The CDR3 totals 13 residues. Trimming cost V 5 bases and J 3 bases, with 11 bases left between them. For the CDR3, the DNA is TGTGCCAGCAGCAGAGGACAGAACTACGAGCAGTACTTC. Residues: CASSRGQNYEQYF.

The V and J genes are TRBV10-3 and TRBJ2-7, with 15 bases that match TRBD2. The CDR3 loop spans 16 amino acids. The germline V gene has CDR1 ENHRY and CDR2 SYGVKD. J gave up 3 bases and V 6 bases, and 6 bases lay outside the gene matches. In DNA form, the CDR3 reads TGTGCCATCAGCGAGGGACTAGCGGGAGGTAACTACGAGCAGTACTTC. It specifies CAISEGLAGGNYEQYF.

This chain joins TRBV2 and TRBJ1-1; D may be TRBD1 (5 bases). Germline CDR1 reads SNHLY; CDR2 reads FYNNEI. V lost 3 bases and J 1 base, leaving 12 bases between the germline ends. The CDR3 runs to 15 residues. DNA for the CDR3: TGTGCCAGCAGTGATGGAGGGGTGGCGAACACTGAAGCTTTCTTT. Translating it yields CASSDGGVANTEAFF.

This rearrangement joins TRBV10-3 to TRBJ2-4, with a weak D call TRBD2 (5 bases). Germline CDR1 ENHRY, CDR2 SYGVKD. Trimming pared 4 bases from V and 0 bases from J, leaving 10 bases between. CDR3 length: 15 amino acids. The CDR3 DNA sequence: TGTGCCATCAGTGTCGGGGAATTAGCCAAAAACATTCAGTACTTC. This gives the protein CAISVGELAKNIQYF.

The chain uses TRBV10-1 and TRBJ1-4, with 9 nucleotides matching TRBD1. The CDR3 consists of 15 residues. V shed 6 bases and J 10 bases; nucleotides not matched to a gene: 12. CDR1 is WNHNN and CDR2 is SYGVQD in the germline V gene (reference sequence). The CDR3 coding sequence is TGCGCCAGCAGCCCAGGACAGGGGTGGGGGGGAAAACTGTTTTTT. It encodes CASSPGQGWGGKLFF.

The gene calls are TRBV9 and TRBJ2-1; TRBD2 might be the D (6 bases). The V end lost 3 bases, the J end lost 5 bases, and 12 bases lay between the germline ends. Germline loops: CDR1 SGDLS, CDR2 YYNGEE. This CDR3 contains 14 residues. The CDR3 DNA is TGTGCCAGCAGCGCGGGAGACCCACACAATGAGCAGTTCTTC. The encoded protein is CASSAGDPHNEQFF.

The rearrangement joins TRBV3-1 (or the pseudogene TRBV3-2) to TRBJ2-2; D may be TRBD2 (6 bases). Germline V gives CDR1 LGHDT, CDR2 YNNKEL (reference sequence). The CDR3 totals 15 residues. Between the trimmed V and J ends, which lost 4 bases and 3 bases, there was a span of 12 bases. In nucleotides, the CDR3 is TGTGCCAGCAGCCCCTACGGGGACTACACCGGGGAGCTGTTTTTT. Its translation is CASSPYGDYTGELFF.